This T cell receptor (beta chain) is from a study of cytomegalovirus exposure and HLA in healthy donors. The table came from immunoSEQ multiplex PCR; TCRdb's copy has only in-frame clones and leaves some out. The data contain about 240,000 clones, about 90% of them singletons. This CDR3 is built from 15 residues. V lost 2 bases to trimming and J lost 3 bases, with 15 bases between them. The germline V gene encodes CDR1 SGHNT and CDR2 YYREEE (reference sequence). The clonotype comes from a woman aged 25 to 45 in good health and CMV-seropositive. This chain joins TRBV5-4 and TRBJ2-7; tentatively, D is TRBD2 (6 bases). The sequenced material came from PBMCs. CDR3 nucleotide sequence: TGTGCCAGCAGCTTCGATGGGGGGATAAGCTACGAGCAGTACTTC. Protein sequence: CASSFDGGISYEQYF.